This T cell receptor (beta chain) was captured in a study of blood T cell repertoires in COVID-19. For the study at large: From T cells, B-cell-depleted T cells, or PBMCs came the material, which was cDNA or gDNA.

Original data processing: Using reference gene primer amplification, nucleated cell counts were estimated. This table comes from immunoSEQ multiplex PCR, and its TCRdb copy is limited to in-frame clones, with some not included. The V and J calls and clone size come from that table; D and trimming were worked out from the DNA. The sample records around 87,000 clones, about 90% being singletons. Germline-derived CDR1 and CDR2 are SGHAT and FQNNGV. The germline V and J ends were trimmed by 3 bases and 4 bases, with 10 bases remaining between them. The CDR3 has 13 amino acids. The sequenced sample consisted of peripheral blood. V usage is TRBV11-2 and J usage is TRBJ2-7; D unresolved. This clonotype was sampled from a human donor with active COVID-19. The donor label of this sample is uncertain. DNA of the CDR3: TGTGCCAGCAGCTTGTTGAGCAATTACGAGCAGTACTTC. It is translated as CASSLLSNYEQYF.